The rows below give T cell receptor beta chains drawn from one sample of a study of cytomegalovirus exposure and HLA in healthy donors. Measured with immunoSEQ multiplex PCR; TCRdb has only the in-frame clones, and not every one. This table holds over 150,000 clones, 65% to 80% found once. The sequenced sample consisted of PBMCs. The receptors were sampled from a man in his forties in good health and CMV-seronegative. Each CDR3 is given with its conserved first and last residue. D genes are given only for firm matches. Rows may omit the clone size; those that give it use once, few, many or a size class.

>TRBV7-9|.|.|TRBJ2-7
TGTTCCAGCAGCCTTAGCTCCTACGAGCAGTACTTC
CSSSLSSYEQYF
>TRBV4-1|.|.|TRBJ2-3
TGCGCCAGCAGCCAAGAGAGGGGCACAGATACGCAGTATTTT
CASSQERGTDTQYF
>TRBV28|.|.|TRBJ2-5
TGTGCCAGCAGTTTCTCTTTTTTGGGTGCAGGGTCGGAGACCCAGTACTTC
CASSFSFLGAGSETQYF
>TRBV10-3|once|TRBD2|TRBJ2-3
TGTGCCATCGGGAACGGGACTAGGGACCCAGATACGCAGTATTTT
CAIGNGTRDPDTQYF
>TRBV7-9|.|TRBD1|TRBJ1-2
TGTGCCAGCAGCGGGGACAGGCAAAATGGCTACACCTTC
CASSGDRQNGYTF
>TRBV28|.|TRBD2|TRBJ2-1
TGTGCCAGCAGCCCCACGGGGCGGGAGGGCCATGAGCAGTTCTTC
CASSPTGREGHEQFF
>TRBV7-9|.|TRBD1|TRBJ1-5
TGTGCCAGCAGCCAACAGGGGGTTGAGCCCCAGCATTTT
CASSQQGVEPQHF
>TRBV28|.|.|TRBJ1-2
TGTGCCAGCAGTTTAGGGGCAAGCTATGGCTACACCTTC
CASSLGASYGYTF
>TRBV5-4|.|.|TRBJ1-2
TGTGCCAGCAGCTCAAGAAAACAGGATAGCTATGGCTACACCTTC
CASSSRKQDSYGYTF
>TRBV4-1|.|.|TRBJ2-3
TGCGCCAGCAGCGACCACACCGGGGATACGCAGTATTTT
CASSDHTGDTQYF
>TRBV7-8|.|.|TRBJ2-7
TGTGCCAGCAGCAGGGTAGGGGGATGGGACGAGCAGTACTTC
CASSRVGGWDEQYF
>TRBV6-5|.|TRBD1|TRBJ1-1
TGTGCCAGCAGTGCCCGGGACAGGGGAAACACTGGAGCTTTCTTT
CASSARDRGNTGAFF
>TRBV5-1|.|TRBD1|TRBJ2-7
TGCGCCAGCAGCTTGGCTGCGCGGGACAGGATAATCTACGAGCAGTACTTC
CASSLAARDRIIYEQYF
>TRBV7-8|.|.|TRBJ1-5
TGTGCCAGCAGCTTAGAGCAACGTTATCAGCCCCAGCATTTT
CASSLEQRYQPQHF
>TRBV7-7|.|.|TRBJ2-1
TGTGCTAGCAGCTCGTCTGGGGTGAGGGTCAATGAGCAGTTCTTC
CASSSSGVRVNEQFF
>TRBV7-9|.|TRBD2|TRBJ2-3
TGTTCCAGCAGCGTCTATTGGAGCGGGAGGGCGGAGGGCACAGATACGCAGTATTTT
CSSSVYWSGRAEGTDTQYF
>TRBV27|few|.|TRBJ2-5
TGTGCCAGCAGACTGCAGGGATTAGGGGAGACCCAGTACTTC
CASRLQGLGETQYF
>TRBV5-1|.|TRBD2|TRBJ2-3
TGCGCCAGCAGAGATACTAGCGGGAGCACAGATACGCAGTATTTT
CASRDTSGSTDTQYF
>TRBV6-5|.|.|TRBJ2-2
TGTGCCAGCAGTTACGCTACAGGGAGCGGGGAGCTGTTTTTT
CASSYATGSGELFF
>TRBV29-1|.|.|TRBJ2-2
TGCAGCGCCAGAGGCGTGACAGGGAGGACCGGGGAGCTGTTTTTT
CSARGVTGRTGELFF
>TRBV28|.|TRBD1|TRBJ1-1
TGTGCCAGCAGTTCAACTACATGGGACAGAAAAATGAACACTGAAGCTTTCTTT
CASSSTTWDRKMNTEAFF
>TRBV19|.|TRBD1|TRBJ2-7
TGTGCCTCCCAGGGGGCCTATACCTACGAGCAGTACTTC
CASQGAYTYEQYF
>TRBV30|.|TRBD1|TRBJ1-1
TGTGCCTGGAGTGGCGTTTGGACAGGCGGTGATGAAGCTTTCTTT
CAWSGVWTGGDEAFF
>TRBV5-6|.|TRBD1|TRBJ2-7
TGTGCCAGCAGCTTGGCCGGGACAGGGTCCCTCTTC
CASSLAGTGSLF
>TRBV5-4|.|.|TRBJ2-3
TGTGCCAGCAGCTTGGTTGACACTTTGGATACGCAGTATTTT
CASSLVDTLDTQYF
>TRBV6-8|.|.|TRBJ2-7
TGTGCCAGCAGCCCCGCCGCCAGCTCCTACGAGCAGTACTTC
CASSPAASSYEQYF
>TRBV5-4|.|.|TRBJ2-7
TGTGCCAGCACCAACGGTGGAGTGGGAGCCACGGAGCAGTACTTC
CASTNGGVGATEQYF
>TRBV28|.|.|TRBJ1-2
TGTGCCAGCAGGGCGGGTCCTCTCTATGGCTACACCTTC
CASRAGPLYGYTF
>TRBV9|.|TRBD2|TRBJ2-5
TGTGCCAGCAGCGTAGGTACTAGCGGGAGGAGGGGAGAGACCCAGTACTTC
CASSVGTSGRRGETQYF
>TRBV28|.|.|TRBJ1-2
TGTGCCAGCAGAGACAGATTCTATGGCTACACCTTC
CASRDRFYGYTF
>TRBV5-1|.|.|TRBJ2-7
TGCGCCAGCAGCTTGACCGGTCTCTACGAGCAGTACTTC
CASSLTGLYEQYF
>TRBV7-9|.|TRBD1|TRBJ1-5
TGTGCCAGCAGCTTAGCACAGGGGGAGATATATCAGCCCCAGCATTTT
CASSLAQGEIYQPQHF
>TRBV4-1|.|.|TRBJ1-4
TGCGCCAGCAGCGGCTCCGGGGGGCGCACGGAAAAACTGTTTTTT
CASSGSGGRTEKLFF
>TRBV5-6|.|.|TRBJ2-3
TGTGCCAGCAGCTATACAGGGACACCTACTAGCACAGATACGCAGTATTTT
CASSYTGTPTSTDTQYF
>TRBV7-9|.|.|TRBJ1-5
TGTGCCAGCAGCTTTGCCGGGCCAGGGCAGCCCCAGCATTTT
CASSFAGPGQPQHF
>TRBV27|.|TRBD1|TRBJ1-6
TGTGCCAGCAACAGGGGGCAATATAATTCACCCCTCCACTTT
CASNRGQYNSPLHF
>TRBV7-9|.|TRBD1|TRBJ1-4
TGTGCCAGCAGTTGGGGGACAGGGATCACTAATGAAAAACTGTTTTTT
CASSWGTGITNEKLFF
>TRBV5-1|.|.|TRBJ2-3
TGCGCCAGCAGCTTACCAGGGGATACGCAGTATTTT
CASSLPGDTQYF
>TRBV6-5|.|TRBD1|TRBJ1-1
TGTGCCAGCAGCTACGGGACAGGGTTTGAAGCTTTCTTT
CASSYGTGFEAFF
>TRBV7-8|.|TRBD2|TRBJ2-7
TGTGCCAGCAGCTTTCTAGCGGGGACCCTCGACGAGCAGTACTTC
CASSFLAGTLDEQYF
>TRBV4-3|.|.|TRBJ2-5
TGCGCCAGCAGCCAAGGCGGGTACGCATCCCAAGAGACCCAGTACTTC
CASSQGGYASQETQYF
>TRBV10-3|once|TRBD1|TRBJ2-7
TGTGCCACTACGCCAGGGGGCTACGAGCAGTACTTC
CATTPGGYEQYF
>TRBV5-4|.|.|TRBJ2-2
TGTGCCAGCAGCCCCCCCACTTCGAACACCGGGGAGCTGTTTTTT
CASSPPTSNTGELFF
>TRBV18|once|.|TRBJ1-6
TGTGCCAGCTCCGCCCCTTGGGAGGATTCACCCCTCCACTTT
CASSAPWEDSPLHF
>TRBV7-9|few|TRBD1|TRBJ1-1
TGTTCCAGCAGCACCCAGGGGGTCACTGAAGCTTTCTTT
CSSSTQGVTEAFF
>TRBV7-8|few|.|TRBJ2-7
TGTGCCAGCAGCTTACGACGGGGTACCTACGAGCAGTACTTC
CASSLRRGTYEQYF
>TRBV5-4|.|.|TRBJ2-7
TGTGCCAGCAGCAACAACCAATACGAGCAGTACTTC
CASSNNQYEQYF
>TRBV5-1|.|.|TRBJ1-4
TGCGCCAGCAGCCAACGTCGGGGTACTAATGAAAAACTGTTTTTT
CASSQRRGTNEKLFF
>TRBV7-2|.|TRBD1|TRBJ2-7
TGTGCCAGCAGCTTAGGTGGGACAGGGACCTACGAGCAGTACTTC
CASSLGGTGTYEQYF
>TRBV5-1|.|TRBD2|TRBJ2-1
TGCGCCAGCAGCATTACTAGCGGGGGCGCCTACAATGAGCAGTTCTTC
CASSITSGGAYNEQFF
>TRBV28|.|.|TRBJ1-2
TGTGCCAGCAGAGGAGAGGGGGAAATGGCCAACTATGGCTACACCTTC
CASRGEGEMANYGYTF
>TRBV6-5|.|TRBD2|TRBJ2-1
TGTGCCAGCAGTTACTCGAGAGCGGGAGAGAATGAGCAGTTCTTC
CASSYSRAGENEQFF
>TRBV28|few|TRBD2|TRBJ2-1
TGTGCCAGCAGGTTAGCGGGATACTCCTACAATGAGCAGTTCTTC
CASRLAGYSYNEQFF
>TRBV4-1|.|TRBD2|TRBJ2-1
TGCGCCAGCAGCCAAGACGGGGGGGGGTTCAATGAGCAGTTCTTC
CASSQDGGGFNEQFF
>TRBV25-1|.|.|TRBJ1-4
TGTGCCAGCAGTGACGCGCAGGGAGGGGAAAAACTGTTTTTT
CASSDAQGGEKLFF
>TRBV5-1|.|.|TRBJ1-2
TGCGCCAGCAGCTTGGATTCGGAGTCACTTAACTATGGCTACACCTTC
CASSLDSESLNYGYTF
>TRBV27|once|.|TRBJ2-1
TGTGCCAGCAGTCCCGGGGTTCGGGCCTCCTACAATGAGCAGTTCTTC
CASSPGVRASYNEQFF
>TRBV28|.|TRBD2|TRBJ2-4
TGTGCCAGCAGTTTGCTAGCGGGAGTCATTCAGTACTTC
CASSLLAGVIQYF